Sequencing of this T cell receptor beta chain was carried out in a study of T cells expressing NK-cell markers. Study details: Sorted T-cell subsets CD3+CD56+NKG2C+, CD3+CD56+NKG2C- and CD3+CD56-NKG2C+ were TCR beta-sequenced. The study's findings and limits: Evidence did not settle whether expanded NKG2C+ T cell clones targeted HCMV.

Note on this clonotype: Its antigen remains unidentified.

Making the TCR beta cDNA relied on 5'RACE template switching with UMIs. TCRdb processed the 5' RACE reads again and assigns one entry to each CDR3 protein, with no DNA. The table counts about 450,000 distinct CDR3 sequences; roughly 8% lies in the top ten. Germline V gene lookup returns CDR1 DFQATT and CDR2 SNEGSKA (reference sequence). CDR3 length equals 13 residues. This rearrangement joins TRBV20-1 to TRBJ2-7. This clonotype originated in a woman aged 18 to 69 in good health. Sequencing input: blood T cells: a sorted CD56 or NKG2C T cell subset, CD4+ or CD8+ T cells, or bulk PBMC T cells (not recorded which). CDR3 sequence: CSAREVTSYEQYF.